This TCR beta chain was recovered during a study of CD8+ T cells in alopecia areata. The overall study: Those patients who were treated received oral tofacitinib, which was given at 5 to 10 mg twice daily for moderate-to-severe alopecia areata.

Concerning this clone: Its antigen is undetermined.

Germline CDR1 is GTSNPN and CDR2 is SVGIG (reference sequence). Trimming stripped 4 bases from V and 11 bases from J, with 14 bases between. The CDR3 covers 11 residues. General study points: Alphabeta T cells residing in normal skin are also sequenced in scalp samples.

The authors extracted RNA and reverse transcribed it into cDNA as the sequencing template. This table comes from immunoSEQ multiplex PCR, and its TCRdb copy is limited to in-frame clones, with some not included. The top ten hold about 6.8% of the sample, which has around 160,000 clones, 47% seen once. This rearrangement joins TRBV30 to TRBJ1-1; the D gene is possibly TRBD1 (5 bases). Material for sequencing was CD4+ T cells sorted from blood. This TCR was recovered from a human donor with alopecia areata. CDR3 residues: CAWTQDIQAFF. For the CDR3, the DNA is TGTGCCTGGACTCAGGACATTCAGGCTTTCTTT.